A single sample is the source of the 25 T cell receptor beta chains below, sequenced in a study of blood T cell repertoires in COVID-19. This table comes from immunoSEQ multiplex PCR, and its TCRdb copy is limited to in-frame clones, with some not included. The sample lists hundreds of thousands of clones; 65% to 90% were seen once. Sequenced input: peripheral blood. All receptors derive from a woman aged 55-70 years with COVID-19, enrolled during active disease.

The V gene is TRBV18, the J gene TRBJ2-2; 7 bases map to TRBD1. This CDR3 is 17 amino acids long. V lost 6 bases and J lost 5; bases outside the gene matches: 15. Germline V gene data show CDR1 as KGHSH and CDR2 as LQKENI. This chain's CDR3 is CASSLQKKGAKTGELFF. CDR3 nucleotide sequence: TGTGCCAGCTCCCTTCAGAAGAAGGGGGCAAAAACCGGGGAGCTGTTTTTT.

This clone was observed once. The chain joins TRBV6-2 or TRBV6-3 to TRBJ2-7, with a tentative D call TRBD1 (6 bases). The CDR3 totals 14 residues. Trimming removed 2 bases from V and 3 bases from J, with 11 bases in between. Germline V gene sequence: CDR1 MNHEY, CDR2 SVGEGT. CDR3 sequence (DNA): TGTGCCAGCAGTTACACGACAGGTAACTACGAGCAGTACTTC. Translation gives CASSYTTGNYEQYF.

The chain couples TRBV11-2 to TRBJ2-6; D is possibly TRBD2 (6 bases). This CDR3 has 18 amino acids. V lost 5 bases to trimming and J lost 0 bases, with 17 bases between them. Germline V CDR1 and CDR2: SGHAT, FQNNGV. In DNA, the CDR3 is TGTGCCAGCAGCCCCCGGGAGAGGGTTTACTCTGGGGCCAACGTCCTGACTTTC. This codes for CASSPRERVYSGANVLTF.

A remark on this clone: This sample also contains other DNA sequences that code for the same CDR3. The chain joins TRBV24-1 to TRBJ2-3; the D is unclear. Germline V gene data show CDR1 as KGHDR and CDR2 as SFDVKD. The CDR3 has 13 amino acids. Trimming cost V 5 bases and J 0 bases, with 5 bases left between them. The CDR3: CATSAGSTDTQYF. In DNA, the CDR3 is TGTGCCACCAGTGCCGGGAGCACAGATACGCAGTATTTT.

The rearrangement links TRBV5-4 to TRBJ2-6; D not certain. Trimming took 0 bases from V and 4 from J, leaving 11 bases between them. Germline V CDR1 and CDR2: SGHNT, YYREEE (reference sequence). This CDR3 comprises 16 residues. The CDR3 spells CASSLAWAGGANVLTF. The CDR3 region has the DNA TGTGCCAGCAGCTTGGCTTGGGCTGGAGGGGCCAACGTCCTGACTTTC.

This clone was seen just once. This chain connects TRBV4-3 to TRBJ1-3; D unclear. The V end was cut by 0 bases, the J end by 0 bases, with 12 bases between. The CDR3 length is 17 residues. Germline V lookup: CDR1 LGHNA, CDR2 YSLEER. CDR3 in amino acids: CASSQDHTGDSGNTIYF. CDR3 in DNA: TGCGCCAGCAGCCAAGATCATACTGGTGACTCTGGAAACACCATATATTTT.

The V and J genes are TRBV7-8 and TRBJ2-2; 9 bases line up with TRBD2. The CDR3 runs 16 residues. V shed 5 bases and J 1 base; nucleotides not matched to a gene: 5. Germline V gene lookup returns CDR1 SGHVS and CDR2 FQNEAQ. CDR3 sequence: CASSPRAGGNTGELFF. The DNA of the CDR3 is TGTGCCAGCAGCCCTCGAGCGGGGGGGAACACCGGGGAGCTGTTTTTT.

The V gene is TRBV29-1, the J gene TRBJ2-5; 12 bases agree with TRBD2. This CDR3 contains 16 residues. J gave up 5 bases and V 6 bases, and 13 bases lay outside the gene matches. In germline, CDR1 is SQVTM, CDR2 ANQGSEA. This chain's CDR3 is CSVNEASGGVDETQYF. CDR3 bases: TGCAGCGTCAACGAAGCTAGCGGGGGGGTCGATGAGACCCAGTACTTC.

This chain joins TRBV10-3 and TRBJ1-1, with 7 bases aligning to TRBD1. CDR3 length equals 14 residues. From germline, CDR1 is ENHRY and CDR2 SYGVKD. Trimming took 8 bases from V and 5 from J; bases not matched to a gene: 11. CDR3 in DNA: TGTGCCATCGGGGTGAACAGGGGCGGAACTGAAGCTTTCTTT. Amino acids: CAIGVNRGGTEAFF.

V gene TRBV19 combines with J gene TRBJ1-3; D remains unclear. The germline CDR1 and CDR2 sequences are LNHDA and SQIVND (reference sequence). This CDR3 comprises 15 residues. Trimming stripped 5 bases from V and 4 bases from J, with 15 bases between. CDR3: CASSPSSSAGNTIYF. CDR3 nucleotides: TGTGCCAGTAGTCCCAGTTCCAGCGCGGGAAACACCATATATTTT. The full variable domain, with the rest looked up from reference TRBV19 and TRBJ1-3, is DGGITQSPKYLFRKEGQNVTLSCEQNLNHDAMYWYRQDPGQGLRLIYYSQIVNDFQKGDIAEGYSVSREKKESFPLTVTSAQKNPTAFYLCASSPSSSAGNTIYFGEGSWLTVV.

The chain is built from TRBV19 and TRBJ2-5; no reliable D call. This CDR3 comprises 11 residues. Germline CDR1 LNHDA, CDR2 SQIVND (reference sequence). Trimming shortened V by 3 bases and J by 3 bases, and 2 bases separated the two germline ends. The DNA for the CDR3 is TGTGCCAGTAGTATTAAAGAGACCCAGTACTTC. This encodes CASSIKETQYF.

This clone was counted ten times or more. The chain couples TRBV6-5 to TRBJ1-3; D is ambiguous. Looked up from germline, CDR1 is MNHEY and CDR2 is SVGAGI. CDR3 length: 15 amino acids. V was pared by 7 bases and J by 1 base, with 14 bases between. The CDR3 coding sequence is TGTGCCAGCAATCAGGCTTTACCTTCTGGAAACACCATATATTTT. Protein sequence: CASNQALPSGNTIYF.

The chain recombines TRBV13 with TRBJ1-3, with no clear D. Trimming took off 4 bases at V and 0 bases at J, with 13 bases between the two ends. CDR1 and CDR2 (germline): PRHDT, FYEKMQ (reference sequence). The length of the CDR3 is 16 residues. DNA of the CDR3: TGTGCCAGCAGCTACGGTAGTTCGAGCTCTGGAAACACCATATATTTT. Translated: CASSYGSSSSGNTIYF.

The rearrangement joins TRBV9 to TRBJ2-5; D possibly corresponds to TRBD1 (6 bases). With 0 bases removed from V and 2 bases from J, the gap between germline ends came to 11 bases. Germline values: CDR1 SGDLS, CDR2 YYNGEE. This CDR3 comprises 15 residues. CDR3 region: CASSVGTVLQETQYF. Here the CDR3 DNA reads TGTGCCAGCAGCGTAGGGACAGTACTTCAAGAGACCCAGTACTTC. Full variable domain (outside the CDR3, taken from reference TRBV9 and TRBJ2-5): DSGVTQTPKHLITATGQRVTLRCSPRSGDLSVYWYQQSLDQGLQFLIQYYNGEERAKGNILERFSAQQFPDLHSELNLSSLELGDSALYFCASSVGTVLQETQYFGPGTRLLVL.

The V gene is TRBV7-3, the J gene TRBJ2-5; 14 bases agree with TRBD2. The germline V gene has CDR1 SGHTA and CDR2 FQGTGA. The CDR3 covers 15 residues. Losses at the gene ends were 4 bases for V and 5 bases for J; bases not matched to a gene: 3. The CDR3 DNA reads as TGTGCCAGCAGCTCGGGACTAGCGGGGGTGGAGACCCAGTACTTC. This gives the protein CASSSGLAGVETQYF. Complete variable domain (other parts from reference TRBV7-3 and TRBJ2-5): GAGVSQTPSNKVTEKGKYVELRCDPISGHTALYWYRQSLGQGPEFLIYFQGTGAADDSGLPNDRFFAVRPEGSVSTLKIQRTERGDSAVYLCASSSGLAGVETQYFGPGTRLLVL.

J is TRBJ2-2 and V is TRBV5-1, with D unclear. Germline CDR1 and CDR2: SGHRS and YFSETQ. The V and J ends lost 10 bases and 3 bases respectively, with 10 bases between them. The CDR3 runs to 12 residues. CDR3 sequence (DNA): TGCGCCTCGCGTCGGGACACCGGGGAGCTGTTTTTT. Protein: CASRRDTGELFF. Full variable domain (outside the CDR3, taken from reference TRBV5-1 and TRBJ2-2): KAGVTQTPRYLIKTRGQQVTLSCSPISGHRSVSWYQQTPGQGLQFLFEYFSETQRNKGNFPGRFSGRQFSNSRSEMNVSTLELGDSALYLCASRRDTGELFFGEGSRLTVL.

This CDR3 is CASSGAATFF. In DNA form, the CDR3 reads TGTGCCAGCAGTGGGGCAGCAACTTTCTTT. This chain joins TRBV6-4 and TRBJ1-1; D unresolved. Trimming left V 4 bases short and J 12 bases short, with 9 bases between. Per the germline V gene, CDR1 is MRHNA and CDR2 is SNTAGT. The CDR3 has 10 amino acids.

J is TRBJ1-4 and V is TRBV5-1; maybe TRBD1 (5 bases). CDR1 is SGHRS, CDR2 YFSETQ, per germline. Trimming pared 3 bases from V and 8 bases from J, leaving 17 bases between. The CDR3 covers 15 residues. CDR3 loop: CASSSSGTSEEKLFF. The CDR3 DNA is TGCGCCAGCAGCTCATCCGGGACTTCAGAGGAAAAACTGTTTTTT.

This chain links TRBV3-1 (or the pseudogene TRBV3-2) with TRBJ2-1, with 10 bases that match TRBD1. The germline V gene encodes CDR1 LGHDT and CDR2 YNNKEL (reference sequence). The CDR3 consists of 15 residues. V shed 0 bases, J shed 5 bases, and the junction held 1 base outside the gene matches. The CDR3 loop reads CASSQEGTGDNEQFF. CDR3 DNA sequence: TGTGCCAGCAGCCAAGAGGGGACAGGGGACAATGAGCAGTTCTTC.

J is TRBJ2-3 and V is TRBV7-2, with 9 bases fitting TRBD1. Trimming at V came to 3 bases and at J to 4 bases, leaving 5 bases not matched to a gene. CDR1 and CDR2 (germline): SGHTA, FQGNSA. This CDR3 has 15 residues. The CDR3: CASSFIGTGPDTQYF. The CDR3 DNA follows: TGTGCCAGCAGCTTTATAGGGACAGGGCCAGATACGCAGTATTTT.

The chain uses TRBV10-3 and TRBJ1-3; 9 positions agree with TRBD1. The germline V gene has CDR1 ENHRY and CDR2 SYGVKD. The CDR3 length is 18 residues. V shed 0 bases, J shed 3 bases, and the junction held 9 bases outside the gene matches. This CDR3 is CAISESSVQGADGNTIYF. In nucleotides, the CDR3 is TGTGCCATCAGTGAGTCTTCTGTACAGGGGGCGGATGGAAACACCATATATTTT.

V usage is TRBV6-6 and J usage is TRBJ1-2; D gene uncertain. The V end lost 7 bases, the J end lost 6 bases, and 9 bases lay between the germline ends. Germline loops: CDR1 MNHNY, CDR2 SVGAGI (reference sequence). The CDR3 is made up of 11 amino acids. For the CDR3, the DNA is TGTGCCAGCATGAGGAACCATGGCTACACCTTC. Translated, it gives CASMRNHGYTF.

The V and J genes are TRBV9 and TRBJ2-5; no definite D call. Germline CDR1 reads SGDLS; CDR2 reads YYNGEE. This CDR3 region has 15 residues. Trimming left V 0 bases short and J 4 bases short, with 13 bases between. CDR3 sequence reads: CASSVAGSRLETQYF. In nucleotides, the CDR3 is TGTGCCAGCAGCGTAGCCGGGTCACGCCTAGAGACCCAGTACTTC.

The gene calls are TRBV5-4 and TRBJ1-2; the match to TRBD1 covers 9 bases. Trimming cost V 3 bases and J 2 bases; bases outside gene matches: 5. The length of the CDR3 is 15 residues. The germline V gene has CDR1 SGHNT and CDR2 YYREEE (reference sequence). As DNA, the CDR3 is TGTGCCAGCAGCTCGGCCGGGACAGGGAACTATGGCTACACCTTC. This codes for CASSSAGTGNYGYTF. Using reference TRBV5-4 and TRBJ1-2 for the parts outside the CDR3, the full variable domain is ETGVTQSPTHLIKTRGQQVTLRCSSQSGHNTVSWYQQALGQGPQFIFQYYREEENGRGNFPPRFSGLQFPNYSSELNVNALELDDSALYLCASSSAGTGNYGYTFGSGTRLTVV.

V usage is TRBV4-2 and J usage is TRBJ2-7; tentatively, D is TRBD1 (6 bases). V lost 3 bases to trimming and J lost 7 bases, with 19 bases between them. The CDR3 contains 15 residues. The germline V gene has CDR1 LGHNA and CDR2 YNFKEQ. CDR3 in amino acids: CASSHPETGSGEQYF. The CDR3 DNA reads TGTGCCAGCAGCCACCCCGAAACAGGGTCGGGAGAGCAGTACTTC.